This T cell receptor (beta chain) was captured by sequencing in a study of Ad26.COV2.S vaccination and SARS-CoV-2 variants. Study summary: This donor came from the COV1001 trial of Ad26.COV2.S.

Study-level points and caveats: The breadth of spike-specific CD8+ and CD4+ T cell responses after vaccination was reportedly substantial.

To note about this clone: The antigen is unknown.

The assay was immunoSEQ multiplex PCR, and TCRdb's table has in-frame clones only and misses some. The table records a few hundred thousand clones, over 80% of them present only once. Stated treatment: 19 received Ad26.COV2.S at low or high dose, single or two shots; 5 received placebo; per-sample allocation not given. The samples were gathered on day 63 after the first injection of vaccine or placebo. V dropped 10 bases and J dropped 4; count of bases not matched to a gene: 10. The CDR3 has 14 amino acids. The germline V gene encodes CDR1 MNHNY and CDR2 SVGAGI (reference sequence). This chain uses TRBV6-6 with TRBJ2-5; 9 nucleotides line up with TRBD2. The clonotype originates from a person between 18 and 59 years old who received the Ad26.COV2.S COVID-19 vaccine or a placebo. The sample was peripheral blood, taken in a trial of Ad26.COV2.S vaccine versus placebo. Written as DNA, the CDR3 is TGTGCCACCTGTAGCGGGGGTCCGGGAGAGACCCAGTACTTC. Encoded protein: CATCSGGPGETQYF.